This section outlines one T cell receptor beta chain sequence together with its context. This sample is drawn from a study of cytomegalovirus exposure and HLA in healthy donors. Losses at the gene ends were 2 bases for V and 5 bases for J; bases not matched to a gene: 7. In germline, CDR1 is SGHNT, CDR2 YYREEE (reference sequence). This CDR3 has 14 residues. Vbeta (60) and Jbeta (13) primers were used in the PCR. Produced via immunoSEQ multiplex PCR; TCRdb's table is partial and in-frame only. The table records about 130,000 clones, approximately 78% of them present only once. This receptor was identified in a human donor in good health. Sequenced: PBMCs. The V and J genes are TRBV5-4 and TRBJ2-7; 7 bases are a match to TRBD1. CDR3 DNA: TGTGCCAGCAGCTTCTCGGGACAGAGCCACGAGCAGTACTTC. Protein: CASSFSGQSHEQYF.